This T cell receptor (beta chain) was profiled in a study of shared clonotypes between healthy human individuals. Study information: Per donor, three plates held CD4 naive cells, three held CD4 memory, two held CD8 naive and one held CD8 memory.

CDR1 and CDR2 (germline): KGHSH, LQKENI. The J segment lost 9 bases and the V segment lost 4 bases, leaving 11 bases of the junction unmatched. The CDR3 contains 16 residues. Clones were read by immunoSEQ multiplex PCR, and TCRdb kept only the in-frame ones, dropping some. In the table there are 2 million to 2.5 million clones, approximately 90% of which are singletons. Specimen: naive CD4+ T cells from PBMCs. The subset here: CD45RA+ positively selected. This receptor was identified in a young man in good health. Some clones in this sample may be carry-over from other donors' samples. The V call is TRBV18, the J call TRBJ2-1; TRBD2 matches at 11 bases. The CDR3 sequence is CASSLPTSGMYAEQFF. The CDR3 bases are TGTGCCAGCTCACTCCCGACTAGCGGGATGTATGCTGAGCAGTTCTTC.